Shown below are 8 T cell receptor beta chains from a single sample sequenced in a study of blood T cell repertoires in COVID-19. Sequenced by immunoSEQ multiplex PCR; TCRdb stores in-frame clones only, minus some. The data contain about 180,000 clones, around 88% of them singletons. The sample consisted of peripheral blood. All receptors derive from a woman in her 30s with acute or convalescent COVID-19.

The chain has TRBV9 and TRBJ1-1; D call uncertain. Germline V gives CDR1 SGDLS, CDR2 YYNGEE. V was shortened by 0 bases and J by 3 bases, with 9 bases between the two germline ends. The CDR3 spans 14 residues. In nucleotides, the CDR3 is TGTGCCAGCAGCGTAGCCAGACATGACACTGAAGCTTTCTTT. This translates into CASSVARHDTEAFF.

This clone was recorded once. This CDR3 is CASSPGLAVVINEQFF. DNA for the CDR3: TGTGCCAGCTCACCGGGACTAGCGGTAGTTATAAATGAGCAGTTCTTC. V and J are TRBV18 and TRBJ2-1; TRBD2 aligns across 11 bases. Germline V gene sequence: CDR1 KGHSH, CDR2 LQKENI. The ends lost 3 bases at V and 7 bases at J; junction bases unmatched: 8. This CDR3 spans 16 amino acids. Full variable domain (outside the CDR3, taken from reference TRBV18 and TRBJ2-1): NAGVMQNPRHLVRRRGQEARLRCSPMKGHSHVYWYRQLPEEGLKFMVYLQKENIIDESGMPKERFSAEFPKEGPSILRIQQVVRGDSAAYFCASSPGLAVVINEQFFGPGTRLTVL.

This clone was detected once. This chain links TRBV9 with TRBJ1-6, with TRBD1 as a possible D gene (5 bases). Germline V gene lookup returns CDR1 SGDLS and CDR2 YYNGEE. The CDR3 is made up of 14 amino acids. Trimming removed 0 bases at V and 7 bases at J, with 8 bases between. In nucleotides, the CDR3 is TGTGCCAGCAGCGTAGCTAGGGGCAATTCACCCCTCCACTTT. It specifies CASSVARGNSPLHF.

The chain links TRBV20-1 to TRBJ2-7; 11 bases fit TRBD1. With 3 bases clipped from V and 7 bases from J, the junction kept 8 bases outside the gene matches. Germline CDR1 DFQATT, CDR2 SNEGSKA (reference sequence). This CDR3 is built from 14 residues. DNA for the CDR3: TGCAGTGCTAGTTTCGGACAGGGGGCGCGGGAGCAGTACTTC. Translated, it gives CSASFGQGAREQYF.

The chain has TRBV28 and TRBJ2-5; 10 positions agree with TRBD2. The V gene end was trimmed by 5 bases and the J gene end by 5 bases; junction bases not matched to a gene: 8. The CDR3 is 15 residues long. CDR1 is MDHEN, CDR2 SYDVKM, per germline. The CDR3 is CASSLLAGASETQYF. CDR3 in DNA: TGTGCCAGCAGTCTTCTAGCGGGAGCTTCGGAGACCCAGTACTTC.

The gene calls are TRBV28 and TRBJ2-1; D may be TRBD1 (5 bases). The CDR3 covers 12 residues. CDR1 is MDHEN, CDR2 SYDVKM, per germline. V was pared by 3 bases and J by 6 bases, with 6 bases between. The CDR3 bases are TGTGCCAGCAGTTTTCAGGGCAATGAGCAGTTCTTC. This encodes CASSFQGNEQFF.

The chain recombines TRBV23-1 with TRBJ1-2; TRBD1 is a possible D gene (6 bases). TRBV23-1 is filed as an ORF, its function uncertain. The length of the CDR3 is 11 residues. Trimming left V 4 bases short and J 8 bases short, with 8 bases between. CDR3 nucleotides: TGCGCCAGCAGTCGCAGGGGCGGCTACACCTTC. Its translation is CASSRRGGYTF.

This clone was counted a single time. This chain connects TRBV7-9 to TRBJ2-1, with TRBD2 as a possible D gene (6 bases). The germline V and J ends were trimmed by 2 bases and 12 bases, with 11 bases remaining between them. From germline, CDR1 is SEHNR and CDR2 FQNEAQ (reference sequence). This CDR3 has 12 residues. The CDR3 DNA reads TGTGCCAGCAGCTTAAGGAGGGACTGGCAGTTCTTC. Its translation is CASSLRRDWQFF.